These 20 T cell receptor beta chains were sequenced from one sample in a study of blood T cell repertoires in COVID-19. Only in-frame clones appear in the TCRdb table, and some are missing; sequencing was by immunoSEQ multiplex PCR. The repertoire consists of 45,000 to 70,000 clones, with 80% occurring once and the leading ten covering roughly 6.9%. Sequencing was done on a sample of peripheral blood. Receptors were obtained from a man in his 60s with acute or convalescent COVID-19.

Only one count was recorded for this clone. V usage is TRBV28 and J usage is TRBJ1-4; maybe TRBD1 (6 bases). The CDR3 runs to 15 residues. The V end lost 4 bases, the J end lost 10 bases, and 19 bases lay between the germline ends. From germline, CDR1 is MDHEN and CDR2 SYDVKM. The CDR3 region has the DNA TGTGCCAGCAGTTCAGAGAGAACAGGGTCCCGAAAACTGTTTTTT. The encoded protein is CASSSERTGSRKLFF.

Here the CDR3 reads CASSEYAGGDTDTQYF. In DNA form, the CDR3 reads TGTGCCAGCAGTGAATATGCGGGGGGGGACACAGATACGCAGTATTTT. The V call is TRBV6-1, the J call TRBJ2-3; 9 positions match TRBD2. V dropped 2 bases and J dropped 2; count of bases not matched to a gene: 5. Germline loops: CDR1 MNHNS, CDR2 SASEGT. CDR3 length: 16 residues.

Notes on this clone: One junction end disagrees with the germline gene, perhaps due to a read error. The chain couples TRBV7-7 to TRBJ2-2; maybe TRBD2 (5 bases). The CDR3 contains 15 residues. Germline values: CDR1 SSHAT, CDR2 FNYEAQ (reference sequence). The CDR3 DNA reads as TGTGCTAGCAGCCCCGGACTGAGGCTCACCGGGGAGCTGTTTTTT. Its protein product is CASSPGLRLTGELFF.

The chain is built from TRBV6-6 and TRBJ2-2; no firm D call. Germline CDR1 reads MNHNY; CDR2 reads SVGAGI (reference sequence). Between the trimmed V and J ends, which lost 5 bases and 0 bases, there was a span of 19 bases. CDR3 size: 18 residues. CDR3 nucleotides: TGTGCCAGCAGTCCTCGTCGGTCGGGTGCGACGAACACCGGGGAGCTGTTTTTT. As protein: CASSPRRSGATNTGELFF.

V gene TRBV6-1 combines with J gene TRBJ1-6; 12 nucleotides match TRBD1. CDR1 and CDR2 from the germline V gene are MNHNS and SASEGT. V gave up 2 bases and J gave up 7 bases; unmatched junction bases: 9. The CDR3 totals 18 residues. The CDR3 loop is CASSEPGQGAVVNSPLHF. DNA of the CDR3: TGTGCCAGCAGTGAACCGGGACAGGGGGCAGTAGTAAATTCACCCCTCCACTTT.

The chain carries TRBV28 and TRBJ1-1; TRBD1 aligns across 9 bases. V gave up 4 bases and J gave up 4 bases; unmatched junction bases: 7. The CDR3 has 15 amino acids. In germline, CDR1 is MDHEN, CDR2 SYDVKM. DNA of the CDR3: TGTGCCAGCAGTTCCGGGACAGGGACGGTCACTGAAGCTTTCTTT. Amino acids: CASSSGTGTVTEAFF.

V is TRBV7-9 and J is TRBJ1-6; D may be TRBD1 (6 bases). CDR1 SEHNR and CDR2 FQNEAQ come from the germline V gene (reference sequence). The CDR3 runs to 13 residues. The V and J ends lost 5 bases and 9 bases respectively, with 11 bases between them. CDR3 loop: CASSLGQTSPLHF. CDR3 DNA sequence: TGTGCCAGCAGCCTGGGACAAACTTCACCCCTCCACTTT.

V gene TRBV5-6 combines with J gene TRBJ1-5; D remains ambiguous. Germline V gene sequence: CDR1 SGHDT, CDR2 YYEEEE. V dropped 1 base and J dropped 2 bases, with 4 bases sitting between them. CDR3 length: 13 amino acids. CDR3 nucleotides: TGTGCCAGCAGCTTGATAGGCAATCAGCCCCAGCATTTT. Its translation is CASSLIGNQPQHF.

The chain has TRBV12-3 or TRBV12-4 and TRBJ2-2; D unclear. Trimming left V 5 bases short and J 8 bases short, with 9 bases between. This CDR3 is 12 amino acids long. CDR3 coding DNA: TGTGCCAGCAGTGCCGAGTCGGGGGAGCTGTTTTTT. This gives the protein CASSAESGELFF.

This rearrangement joins TRBV19 to TRBJ1-6; D may be TRBD1 (6 bases). The CDR3 totals 15 residues. Trimming stripped 4 bases from V and 7 bases from J, with 14 bases between. Germline V gene sequence: CDR1 LNHDA, CDR2 SQIVND (reference sequence). The CDR3 loop is CASSKQQGLNSPLHF. The CDR3 bases are TGTGCCAGTAGTAAACAACAGGGTCTGAATTCACCCCTCCACTTT.

The gene calls are TRBV7-9 and TRBJ2-3; 7 bases agree with TRBD1. From germline, CDR1 is SEHNR and CDR2 FQNEAQ (reference sequence). With 5 bases clipped from V and 5 bases from J, the junction kept 7 bases outside the gene matches. The CDR3 covers 14 residues. CDR3 residues: CASSPRQGKDTQYF. CDR3 coding DNA: TGTGCCAGCAGCCCACGACAGGGAAAAGATACGCAGTATTTT.

The chain joins TRBV5-1 to TRBJ2-7; TRBD1 matches 8 bases. The CDR3 length is 14 residues. V lost 3 bases, J lost 5 bases, and 7 bases stayed unmatched. From germline, CDR1 is SGHRS and CDR2 YFSETQ. CDR3: CASSYRTGMDEQYF. The CDR3 DNA reads as TGCGCCAGCAGCTATCGGACAGGGATGGACGAGCAGTACTTC.

This chain joins TRBV12-3 or TRBV12-4 and TRBJ2-7, with no clear D. The CDR3 extends over 12 amino acids. Trimming took off 1 base at V and 3 bases at J, with 4 bases between the two ends. The CDR3 here is CASSLGLYEQYF. In DNA form, the CDR3 reads TGTGCCAGCAGTTTAGGGCTCTACGAGCAGTACTTC.

The V and J genes are TRBV18 and TRBJ2-1; D may be TRBD1 (5 bases). V shed 3 bases and J shed 5 bases, with 20 bases lying between them. The CDR3 consists of 17 residues. CDR1 KGHSH and CDR2 LQKENI come from the germline V gene. CDR3 bases: TGTGCCAGCTCACCCTGGGCACTTCAGACAGTTAACAATGAGCAGTTCTTC. It is translated as CASSPWALQTVNNEQFF.

The V call is TRBV9, the J call TRBJ2-7; D call uncertain. V shed 0 bases and J shed 3 bases, with 7 bases lying between them. The CDR3 runs 13 residues. Germline values: CDR1 SGDLS, CDR2 YYNGEE. For the CDR3, the DNA is TGTGCCAGCAGCGTAGCTAACGGCTACGAGCAGTACTTC. Translating it yields CASSVANGYEQYF.

The gene calls are TRBV5-5 and TRBJ1-2, with TRBD1 matching over 7 bases. CDR1 is SGHKS and CDR2 is YYEKEE in the germline V gene (reference sequence). The V gene end was trimmed by 3 bases and the J gene end by 5 bases; junction bases not matched to a gene: 4. This CDR3 comprises 13 residues. CDR3 nucleotide sequence: TGTGCCAGCAGCTCGACGGGACAGTATGGCTACACCTTC. This codes for CASSSTGQYGYTF.

Only a few counts were recorded for this clone. The rearrangement uses TRBV11-2 and TRBJ1-4, with 7 bases that match TRBD1. The CDR3 runs 14 residues. The ends lost 5 bases at V and 8 bases at J; junction bases unmatched: 8. Per germline, CDR1 SGHAT and CDR2 FQNNGV. The CDR3 DNA sequence: TGTGCCAGCAGCCCCATCGACAGGGTAGAAAAACTGTTTTTT. Translation gives CASSPIDRVEKLFF.

The chain has TRBV3-1 (or the pseudogene TRBV3-2) and TRBJ1-3; D is ambiguous. The germline gives CDR1 LGHDT, CDR2 YNNKEL (reference sequence). V was cut by 4 bases and J by 0 bases, with 7 bases left in between. This CDR3 has 14 amino acids. The CDR3 reads CASSLQSSGNTIYF. CDR3 bases: TGTGCCAGCAGCCTCCAGTCCTCTGGAAACACCATATATTTT.

The chain recombines TRBV5-5 with TRBJ2-1; 7 nucleotides align to TRBD2. This CDR3 spans 14 amino acids. V lost 3 bases, J lost 0 bases, and 0 bases stayed unmatched. The germline V gene has CDR1 SGHKS and CDR2 YYEKEE (reference sequence). CDR3 bases: TGTGCCAGCAGCTGGGACTACTCCTACAATGAGCAGTTCTTC. This translates into CASSWDYSYNEQFF.

The chain links TRBV6-1 to TRBJ1-1, with 9 bases lining up with TRBD1. There are 14 residues in the CDR3. Germline trimming cut 3 bases from V and 8 bases from J; bases unmatched to any gene: 7. In germline, CDR1 is MNHNS, CDR2 SASEGT. The CDR3 loop reads CASSDHGTGQEAFF. For the CDR3, the DNA is TGTGCCAGCAGTGACCACGGGACAGGGCAGGAAGCTTTCTTT.